The clone carrying this T cell receptor (beta chain) was counted ten times or more. What it binds is unknown. The researchers produced TCR beta cDNA from around 0.5 ug total RNA with a constant-region primer. Amplification in three nested multiplex PCR rounds with slightly modified ARM-PCR gave rise to TCR beta libraries. The first two PCR rounds, around 10 cycles each, used TRBV1-TRBV30 forward primers and a C-beta reverse primer. TCRdb passed the multiplex PCR reads through MiXCR, listing each CDR3 protein once. The data contain approximately 330,000 distinct CDR3 sequences, about 65% of them singletons. These data belong to a study of tumor-infiltrating lymphocytes in primary liver carcinoma. Broader study findings: Unsorted bulk processing meant the study did not compare CD4+ and CD8+ repertoires.

There are 14 residues in the CDR3. The V segment lost 7 bases and the J segment 4 bases; nucleotides outside the gene matches: 7. Germline DNA was also extracted, and blood RNA was taken from unsorted whole blood. The source material was peripheral blood. This chain links TRBV12-3 or TRBV12-4 with TRBJ2-7; 10 bases are a match to TRBD1. This clonotype was sampled from a man in his forties with primary liver carcinoma and hepatitis B virus infection. CDR3 bases: TGTGCCAGCACCACGGACAGGGGGGGGTACGAGCAGTACTTC. It translates to CASTTDRGGYEQYF.